This TCR beta chain was found in a study of T cells in Graves' hyperthyroidism and ophthalmopathy (dated by TCRdb to the late 2010s). The study in broad terms: To identify distinguishing TCR V-J signatures, a discovery cohort of some 100 patients was used, comprising 40 to 45 with Graves' ophthalmopathy and approximately 57 with stable Graves' hyperthyroidism. Prospective prediction of ophthalmopathy was tested in an independent validation cohort of some 19 hyperthyroidism patients and 17 patients who later progressed to ophthalmopathy. The roughly 91 discovery patients were randomly divided into training and test sets at a 7:3 ratio. Thyroid tissue and blood T-cell repertoires from about six Graves' hyperthyroidism patients were also compared in the study. Following sampling, methimazole starting at 30 mg daily was given to hyperthyroidism patients, and high-dose intravenous methylprednisolone was given to ophthalmopathy patients. The paper describes TCR Vbeta CDR3 sequencing of about 140 peripheral blood samples, made up of roughly 45 ophthalmopathy patients, roughly 75 hyperthyroidism patients and 17 progressor patients.

The study excluded patients with uncontrolled infections, other autoimmune diseases, pregnancy or lactation. Diagnoses relied on clinical symptoms, serum thyroxine and TRAb, thyroid ultrasound and orbital computed tomography. Total RNA was extracted using Trizol reagent, and RNA quality was assessed on an Agilent 2100 Bioanalyzer. In regard to this clonotype: Its recognized antigen is unknown. Base qualities are missing; no much larger clone stands one base away.

The germline V gene specifies ENHRY as CDR1 and SYGVKD as CDR2. V gives up 10 bases and J gives up 2 bases, and the segment between their germline ends measures 12 bases. From the cysteine up to the phenylalanine, the CDR3 has a length of 14 residues. The sequence is cut down to CDR3 DNA, 42 bases in frame from base 1. The TCR beta CDR3 regions were amplified from the RNA transcripts. The first round of RT-PCR for the TCR CDR3 was performed with the HTBI primer set and the Qiagen OneStep RT-PCR kit. Libraries were constructed in a second round of multiplex PCR, after which size selection and purification were performed. The libraries were sequenced on an Illumina HiSeq2000 using paired-end 100 bp reads. As for how the authors treated the data: SOAPnuke was used to process the raw data, with reads discarded if the reads contained adapters or uncalled bases, had a mean Phred below 15, or lacked an exact constant-primer or identifier match. High-quality paired reads were merged with COPE v1.2.5, and unique nucleotide sequences were defined as clonotypes. MiTCR v1.1 was used to align clonotypes to the IMGT TRBV, TRBD and TRBJ reference segments. The analysis was restricted to V-J combinations with a frequency above 0.0001, which together covered just over 99% of the repertoires. A TCS score was defined as the ratio of F50 (clonal expansion) to E x V (chaos), with BLOSUM62-based TCRdist applied between CDR3 peptides within each V-J. Welch's t-statistics and random forest reduced roughly 500 V-J features to under 15, which were used in a naive Bayes classifier (R e1071). Thyroid-blood repertoire similarity was quantified with the Morisita-Horn index. In TCRdb, the public reads were trimmed at Q25 with fastp and aligned with MiXCR, with productive beta chains retained. Rows are unified per CDR3 protein, each entry keeping the most common DNA and genes. The V and J calls were not made by the authors but by TCRdb's processing. The sample table lists roughly 500,000 distinct CDR3 sequences, about half of them with a count of one. The ten largest clonotypes hold 15% to 20% of the sample.

Results the study describes overall, beyond this receptor: In validation, the model predicted progression to ophthalmopathy a median of roughly 6.5 months before onset, with 70% to 71% sensitivity and 72.22% specificity. Ophthalmopathy was separated from stable hyperthyroidism by a 13 V-J signature model, with 87.88% sensitivity and roughly 81% specificity obtained in cross-validation and 80%/75% obtained in testing. Most expanded thyroid clonotypes (frequency above 0.001) were also detected in blood, suggesting blood repertoires may reflect thyroid immune responses. Sample size was not statistically predetermined, and blinding of investigators to group allocation was not performed.

The chain uses TRBV10-3 and TRBJ1-6; matching of 5 bases hints at TRBD1 as the D gene. Specimen: peripheral blood or thyroid tissue (not recorded which). The source is an adult woman with Graves' disease, either hyperthyroidism or ophthalmopathy (not recorded which). In nucleotide form, the sequence is TGTGCCACCGCGGGGGTAGCCTATAATTCACCCCTCCACTTT. Translated, it gives CATAGVAYNSPLHF.